This T cell receptor beta chain was identified in a study of vaccination effects on CD4 cells after COVID-19. Study results and limitations: Missing from the study were early post-infection timepoints, and its convalescent patients were few.

After expansion with viral peptide pools in the ViraFEST assay, antigen-specific CD4+ T cells were sequenced. Following a roughly 11-day culture, CD4+ T cells were purified. Either the mRNA-1273 or the BNT162b2 vaccine was given to participants as two doses. Using immunoSEQ multiplex PCR, the repertoire was profiled, and TCRdb retains in-frame clones only, with some absent. The sample lists some 70,000 clones; about 86% were seen once. V dropped 6 bases and J dropped 6 bases, with 14 bases sitting between them. This CDR3 spans 14 amino acids. The germline CDR1 and CDR2 sequences are MNHEY and SVGAGI. This clone was observed a handful of times. No antigen is known for it.

Sequenced here: CD4+ T cells from PBMCs cultured with HCoV-229E spike peptides, sampled after COVID-19 vaccination. The gene calls are TRBV6-5 and TRBJ1-4; maybe TRBD1 (6 bases). The clonotype originates from a human donor who received a COVID-19 vaccine. The CDR3 region has the DNA TGTGCCAGCAGGAGACCGCAGGGGTATGAAAAACTGTTTTTT. Protein: CASRRPQGYEKLFF.